This section outlines one T cell receptor beta chain sequence together with its context. These data come from a study of OX40 agonist ivuxolimab in advanced cancers. Germline V gives CDR1 SGHAT, CDR2 FQNNGV. CDR3 size: 16 residues. J was trimmed by 4 bases and V by 10 bases; bases with no gene match: 13. The repertoire was sequenced with immunoSEQ multiplex PCR; TCRdb's copy has only in-frame clones and lacks some. Found here are some 60,000 clones, roughly 80% of them singletons; the top ten hold 1.5% to 2%. The sample in question was CD4+ or CD8+ T cells sorted from blood, obtained in a trial of the OX40 agonist ivuxolimab. This TCR was sampled from an adult with an advanced solid tumor such as melanoma, head and neck, liver or kidney cancer. The V call is TRBV11-2, the J call TRBJ2-1, with 10 bases that match TRBD1. The CDR3 coding sequence is TGTGCCACCGCAACCTCCGGGACAGGGGTTTACAATGAGCAGTTCTTC. As protein: CATATSGTGVYNEQFF.